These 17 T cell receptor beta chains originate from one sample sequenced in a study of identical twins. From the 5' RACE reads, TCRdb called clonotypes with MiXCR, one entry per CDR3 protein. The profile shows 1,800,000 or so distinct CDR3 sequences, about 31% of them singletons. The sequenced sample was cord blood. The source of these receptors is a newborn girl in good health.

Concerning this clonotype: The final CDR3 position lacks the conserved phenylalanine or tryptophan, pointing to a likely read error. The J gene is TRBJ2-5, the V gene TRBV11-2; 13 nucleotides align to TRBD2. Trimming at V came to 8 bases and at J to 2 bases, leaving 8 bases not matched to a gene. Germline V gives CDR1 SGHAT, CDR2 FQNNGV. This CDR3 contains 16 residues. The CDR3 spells CASAGLAGPFQETQYS. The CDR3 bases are TGTGCCAGCGCGGGACTAGCGGGGCCTTTTCAAGAGACCCAGTACTCC.

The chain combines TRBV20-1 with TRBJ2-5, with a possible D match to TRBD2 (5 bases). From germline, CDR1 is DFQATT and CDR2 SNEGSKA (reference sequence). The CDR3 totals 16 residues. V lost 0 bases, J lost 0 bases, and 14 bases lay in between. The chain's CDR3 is CSARDMGEGYQETQYF. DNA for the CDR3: TGCAGTGCTAGAGATATGGGAGAAGGGTACCAAGAGACCCAGTACTTC.

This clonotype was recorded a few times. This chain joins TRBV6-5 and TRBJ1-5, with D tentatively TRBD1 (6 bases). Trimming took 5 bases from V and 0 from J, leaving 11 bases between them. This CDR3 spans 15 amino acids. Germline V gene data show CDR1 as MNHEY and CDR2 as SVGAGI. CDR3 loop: CASSRIRGSNQPQHF. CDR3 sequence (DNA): TGTGCCAGCAGTCGAATCAGGGGTAGCAATCAGCCCCAGCATTTT.

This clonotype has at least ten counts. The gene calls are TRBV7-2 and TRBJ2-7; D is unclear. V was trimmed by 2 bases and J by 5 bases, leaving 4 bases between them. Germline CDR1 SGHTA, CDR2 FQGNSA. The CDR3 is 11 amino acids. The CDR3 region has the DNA TGTGCCAGCAGCTTATTCAACGAGCAGTACTTC. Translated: CASSLFNEQYF.

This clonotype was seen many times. CDR3 amino acids: CSVVATSSQSEQFF. The DNA for the CDR3 is TGCAGCGTTGTTGCGACTAGCAGTCAGTCTGAGCAGTTCTTC. The chain has TRBV29-1 and TRBJ2-1; 7 nucleotides match TRBD2. Trimming removed 4 bases from V and 9 bases from J; junction bases left unmatched: 12. This CDR3 contains 14 residues. CDR1 is SQVTM and CDR2 is ANQGSEA in the germline V gene.

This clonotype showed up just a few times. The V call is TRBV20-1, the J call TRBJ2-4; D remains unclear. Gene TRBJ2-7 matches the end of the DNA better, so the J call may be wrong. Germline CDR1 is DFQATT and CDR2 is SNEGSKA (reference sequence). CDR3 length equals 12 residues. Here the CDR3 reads CSAEKAVYEQYF. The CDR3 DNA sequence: TGCAGTGCCGAAAAGGCGGTCTACGAGCAGTACTTC.

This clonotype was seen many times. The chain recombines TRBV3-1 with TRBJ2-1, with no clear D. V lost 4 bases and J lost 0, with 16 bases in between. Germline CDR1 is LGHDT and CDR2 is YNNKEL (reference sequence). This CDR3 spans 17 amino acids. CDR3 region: CASSPQVTSSSYNEQFF. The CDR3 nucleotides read TGTGCCAGCAGCCCTCAGGTGACCTCTAGCTCCTACAATGAGCAGTTCTTC.

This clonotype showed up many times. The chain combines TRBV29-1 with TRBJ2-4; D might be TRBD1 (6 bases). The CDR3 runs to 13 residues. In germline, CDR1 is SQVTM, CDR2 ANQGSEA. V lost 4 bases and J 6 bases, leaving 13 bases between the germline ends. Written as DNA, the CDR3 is TGCAGCGTTGCGGTACGAGGGGGAAACATTCAGTACTTC. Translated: CSVAVRGGNIQYF.

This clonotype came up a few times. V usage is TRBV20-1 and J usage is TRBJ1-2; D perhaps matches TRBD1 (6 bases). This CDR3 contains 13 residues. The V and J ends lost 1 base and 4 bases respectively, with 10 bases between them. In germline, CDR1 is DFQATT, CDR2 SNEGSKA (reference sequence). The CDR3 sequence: CSARATGIYGYTF. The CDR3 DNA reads TGCAGTGCTAGAGCGACAGGAATCTATGGCTACACCTTC.

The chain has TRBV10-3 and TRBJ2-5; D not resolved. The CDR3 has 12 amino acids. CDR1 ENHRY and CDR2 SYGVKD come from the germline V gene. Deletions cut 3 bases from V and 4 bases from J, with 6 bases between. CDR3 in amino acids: CAISDSLETQYF. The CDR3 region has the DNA TGTGCCATCAGTGACAGTTTAGAGACCCAGTACTTC.

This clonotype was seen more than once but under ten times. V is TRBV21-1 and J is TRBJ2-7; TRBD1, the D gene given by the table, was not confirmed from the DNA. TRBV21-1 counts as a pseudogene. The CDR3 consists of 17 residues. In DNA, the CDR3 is TGTGCCAGCAGCACCCCCCTCAGGGCAGGGCAAGCCTACGAGCAGTACTTC. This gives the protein CASSTPLRAGQAYEQYF.

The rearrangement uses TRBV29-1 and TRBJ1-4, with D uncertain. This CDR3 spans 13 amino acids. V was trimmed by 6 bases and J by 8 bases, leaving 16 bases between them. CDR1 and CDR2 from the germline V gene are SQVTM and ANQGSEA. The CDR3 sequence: CSVLREAREKLFF. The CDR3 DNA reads TGCAGCGTCCTAAGAGAAGCGCGGGAAAAACTGTTTTTT.

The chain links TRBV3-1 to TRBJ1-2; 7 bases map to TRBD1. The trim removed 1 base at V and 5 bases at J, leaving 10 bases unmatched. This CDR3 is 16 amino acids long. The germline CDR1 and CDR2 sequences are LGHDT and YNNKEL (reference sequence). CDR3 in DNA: TGTGCCAGCAGCCAAGTAGGACCGACAGGGCAGTATGGCTACACCTTC. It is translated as CASSQVGPTGQYGYTF.

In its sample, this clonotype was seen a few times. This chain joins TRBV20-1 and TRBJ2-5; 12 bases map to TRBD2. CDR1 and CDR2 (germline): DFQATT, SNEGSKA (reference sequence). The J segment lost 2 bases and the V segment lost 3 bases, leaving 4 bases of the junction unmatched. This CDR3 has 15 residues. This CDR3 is CSASPLAGGQETQYF. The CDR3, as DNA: TGCAGTGCTAGCCCCCTAGCGGGGGGGCAAGAGACCCAGTACTTC.

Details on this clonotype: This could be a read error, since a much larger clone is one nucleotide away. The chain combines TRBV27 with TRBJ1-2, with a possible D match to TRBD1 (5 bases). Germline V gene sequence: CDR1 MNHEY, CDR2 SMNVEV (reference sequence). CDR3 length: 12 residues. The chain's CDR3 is CASSGGRYGHTF. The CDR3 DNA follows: TGTGCCAGCTCCGGGGGTCGATATGGCCACACCTTC.

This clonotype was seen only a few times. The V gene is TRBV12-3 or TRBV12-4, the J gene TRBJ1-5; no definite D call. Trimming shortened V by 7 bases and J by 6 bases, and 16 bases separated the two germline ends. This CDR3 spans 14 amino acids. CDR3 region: CASTLAGLLQPQHF. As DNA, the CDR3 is TGTGCCAGCACCCTCGCGGGGTTGCTTCAGCCCCAGCATTTT.

The CDR3 DNA follows: TGCAGTGCTAGAGGGCCCTACCTCTACAATGAGCAGTTCTTC. Translating gives CSARGPYLYNEQFF. The chain couples TRBV20-1 to TRBJ2-1; D gene ambiguous. The ends were cut back, 1 base at V and 3 bases at J, with 10 bases in the middle. Looked up from germline, CDR1 is DFQATT and CDR2 is SNEGSKA (reference sequence). CDR3 length: 14 amino acids.